Listed here are 10 T cell receptor beta chains from one sample, sequenced in a study of early T cells in non-severe SARS-CoV-2 infection. Using its own MiXCR run on the 5' RACE reads, TCRdb lists one record per CDR3 protein. The table lists 30,000 to 40,000 distinct CDR3 sequences, about 5.6% of them singletons. The source material was whole blood. The receptors were gathered from an adult who was a healthcare worker with PCR-confirmed SARS-CoV-2 infection or an uninfected control (not recorded which).

This clonotype was detected many times. This chain uses TRBV5-7 with TRBJ1-1; D not resolved. TRBV5-7 is given ORF status, its function remaining uncertain. Trimming stripped 8 bases from V and 1 base from J, with 6 bases between. The CDR3 length is 11 residues. The CDR3, as DNA: TGTGCCAGGCCCCAGAACACTGAAGCTTTCTTT. This translates into CARPQNTEAFF.

This clonotype was seen repeatedly, ten times or more. The chain uses TRBV7-8 and TRBJ1-3, with D maybe TRBD1 (5 bases). The CDR3 loop spans 15 amino acids. Deletions cut 6 bases from V and 0 bases from J, with 12 bases between. CDR1 SGHVS and CDR2 FQNEAQ come from the germline V gene. As DNA, the CDR3 is TGTGCCAGCAGTCCGACAGCACCCTCTGGAAACACCATATATTTT. This gives the protein CASSPTAPSGNTIYF.

This clonotype has a count of ten or more. This chain joins TRBV3-1 and TRBJ1-1; 9 bases line up with TRBD1. CDR3 size: 12 residues. CDR1 is LGHDT and CDR2 is YNNKEL in the germline V gene (reference sequence). With V trimmed by 4 bases and J by 7 bases, 1 base remained unmatched. CDR3 sequence: CASSRTGVEAFF. In DNA, the CDR3 is TGTGCCAGCAGCCGGACAGGGGTTGAAGCTTTCTTT.

Sample share makes this clonotype medium-sized. CDR3: CASSSSRGQPYEQYF. In DNA form, the CDR3 reads TGTGCCAGCAGCTCGAGCCGGGGACAGCCCTACGAGCAGTACTTC. The chain is built from TRBV9 and TRBJ2-7; 7 nucleotides align to TRBD1. V dropped 4 bases and J dropped 2; count of bases not matched to a gene: 9. CDR3 length: 15 residues. Germline CDR1 is SGDLS and CDR2 is YYNGEE. The whole variable domain, filled in from reference TRBV9 and TRBJ2-7, reads DSGVTQTPKHLITATGQRVTLRCSPRSGDLSVYWYQQSLDQGLQFLIQYYNGEERAKGNILERFSAQQFPDLHSELNLSSLELGDSALYFCASSSSRGQPYEQYFGPGTRLTVT.

This clonotype appeared many times. V usage is TRBV29-1 and J usage is TRBJ2-1, with 8 bases lining up with TRBD1. V lost 7 bases and J lost 0; bases outside the gene matches: 8. The CDR3 consists of 15 residues. Germline V gene data show CDR1 as SQVTM and CDR2 as ANQGSEA. CDR3 nucleotide sequence: TGCAGCGCATCTTACAGGGGGAGCTCCTACAATGAGCAGTTCTTC. Encoded protein: CSASYRGSSYNEQFF.

This clonotype has a count of ten or more. This chain links TRBV29-1 with TRBJ2-1, with a possible D match to TRBD1 (5 bases). The CDR3 length is 15 residues. Germline V CDR1 and CDR2: SQVTM, ANQGSEA. Deletions cut 3 bases from V and 2 bases from J, with 14 bases between. The chain's CDR3 is CSVDRAQGTYNEQFF. The CDR3 DNA reads as TGCAGCGTTGACAGGGCGCAGGGTACCTACAATGAGCAGTTCTTC.

In its sample, this clonotype was seen many times. The chain employs TRBV5-1 and TRBJ1-1, with D possibly TRBD1 on 5 matching bases. The germline CDR1 and CDR2 sequences are SGHRS and YFSETQ. This CDR3 region has 12 residues. Trimming pared 4 bases from V and 7 bases from J, leaving 11 bases between. The CDR3 sequence: CASSPGHVEAFF. The CDR3 DNA follows: TGCGCCAGCAGCCCCGGACACGTTGAAGCTTTCTTT.

This clonotype was observed many times. This chain links TRBV19 with TRBJ2-3; 8 positions agree with TRBD2. CDR1 LNHDA and CDR2 SQIVND come from the germline V gene (reference sequence). The CDR3 consists of 14 residues. With 10 bases clipped from V and 6 bases from J, the junction kept 12 bases outside the gene matches. In DNA form, the CDR3 reads TGTGCCATCAGCGGGGGTGGACTGGGGGATACGCAGTATTTT. It yields the protein CAISGGGLGDTQYF.

This clonotype was observed at least ten times. The rearrangement uses TRBV10-3 and TRBJ2-1, with no clear D. The V gene's germline CDR1 is ENHRY and CDR2 SYGVKD. The CDR3 contains 16 residues. Trimming removed 5 bases at V and 2 bases at J, with 16 bases between. For the CDR3, the DNA is TGTGCCATCAGTACCCCGCGGACCCCACCCTACAATGAGCAGTTCTTC. Amino acid sequence: CAISTPRTPPYNEQFF.

The sample holds many counts of this clonotype. The chain employs TRBV10-1 and TRBJ2-7; 13 bases fit TRBD2. The CDR3 is 15 amino acids. CDR1 is WNHNN, CDR2 SYGVQD, per germline (reference sequence). V lost 6 bases to trimming and J lost 2 bases; unmatched junction nucleotides: 4. The CDR3 DNA follows: TGCGCCAGCAGCGCCGGGACTAGCGGGACCTACGAGCAGTACTTC. It specifies CASSAGTSGTYEQYF.